This TCR beta chain was recovered during a study of T-cell memory formation after mild COVID-19. The CDR3 covers 13 residues. Germline loops: CDR1 MNHEY, CDR2 SVGAGI. The V and J ends lost 6 bases and 8 bases respectively, with 16 bases between them. TCRdb called the 5' RACE reads again in MiXCR, with one record for every CDR3 protein. Of 270,000 or so distinct CDR3 sequences in the sample, 16% were seen once. This chain joins TRBV6-5 and TRBJ1-2; D possibly corresponds to TRBD1 (5 bases). This clonotype was obtained from a man aged 18 to 30 who had mild COVID-19 (a few samples of this study predate the infection). Cell type and time point are not known. Input material: PBMCs or a T cell subset sorted from them (not recorded which). This chain's CDR3 is CASSLYGAGGYTF. The DNA for the CDR3 is TGTGCCAGCAGCCTTTACGGGGCTGGGGGCTACACCTTC.